This T cell receptor (beta chain) stems from a study of shared clonotypes between healthy human individuals. Looking at the study overall: Donors had three CD4 naive, three CD4 memory, two CD8 naive and one CD8 memory plate apiece. Overall study findings and caveats: Sequencing depth was expected to influence donor clonotype sharing. Among non-shared clonotypes, generation probabilities were lower than among those shared by all four donors.

CD45RA-negative memory and CD45RA+ naive subsets were split from the CD4+ cells. Concerning this clone: The antigen remains undetermined.

Repertoires were generated with immunoSEQ multiplex PCR, while TCRdb's copy carries only in-frame clones and drops some. The repertoire has 2 million to 3 million clones, over 85% of them found once; the top ten carry approximately 0.36%. Trimming at V came to 3 bases and at J to 10 bases, leaving 3 bases not matched to a gene. Germline loops: CDR1 KGHSH, CDR2 LQKENI. This CDR3 has 13 amino acids. The clonotype originates from a young man in good health. Some clones in this sample may be carry-over from other donors' samples. Sample: naive CD4+ T cells from PBMCs. Subset here: CD45RA+ positively selected. V is TRBV18 and J is TRBJ2-1; 10 bases align to TRBD1. The CDR3 protein is CASSPTGGREQFF. CDR3 sequence (DNA): TGTGCCAGCTCACCGACAGGGGGCCGAGAGCAGTTCTTC.